This TCR beta chain was identified during a study of blood T cell repertoires in COVID-19. Study-level information: Samples taken during acute and convalescent COVID-19 were collected in the United States, Italy and Spain. PBMCs, B-cell-depleted T cells, or T cells were the source of the cDNA or gDNA that made up the material.

As handled by the study authors: Estimates of nucleated cell counts were drawn from the amplification of reference gene primers. Some clones are missing from TCRdb's copy, which holds only in-frame ones; the method was immunoSEQ multiplex PCR. The D gene and trimming were derived from the DNA, and the V and J assignments and clone size from that table. The table shows approximately 220,000 clones, with under 90% occurring only once. The CDR3 spans 11 residues. The germline V gene encodes CDR1 SGHNT and CDR2 YENEEA. Trimming stripped 4 bases from V and 6 bases from J, with 4 bases between. Sample: peripheral blood. This TCR came from a man in his fifties with acute or convalescent COVID-19. The gene calls are TRBV11-3 and TRBJ1-5; D uncertain. CDR3 coding DNA: TGTGCCAGCAGCTCCCGTCAGCCCCAGCATTTT. Amino acids: CASSSRQPQHF.